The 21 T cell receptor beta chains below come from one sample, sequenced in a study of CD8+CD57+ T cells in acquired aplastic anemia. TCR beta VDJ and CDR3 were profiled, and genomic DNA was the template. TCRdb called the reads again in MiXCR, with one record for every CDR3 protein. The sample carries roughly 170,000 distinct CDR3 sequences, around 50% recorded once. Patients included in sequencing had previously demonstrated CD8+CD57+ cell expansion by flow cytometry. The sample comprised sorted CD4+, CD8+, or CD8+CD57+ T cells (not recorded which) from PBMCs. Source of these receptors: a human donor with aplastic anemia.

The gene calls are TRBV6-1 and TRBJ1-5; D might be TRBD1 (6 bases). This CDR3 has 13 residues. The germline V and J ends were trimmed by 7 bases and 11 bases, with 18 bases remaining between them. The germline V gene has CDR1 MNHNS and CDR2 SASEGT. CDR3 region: CASTSLHRGTQHF. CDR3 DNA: TGTGCCAGCACCAGCTTACATAGGGGGACCCAGCATTTT.

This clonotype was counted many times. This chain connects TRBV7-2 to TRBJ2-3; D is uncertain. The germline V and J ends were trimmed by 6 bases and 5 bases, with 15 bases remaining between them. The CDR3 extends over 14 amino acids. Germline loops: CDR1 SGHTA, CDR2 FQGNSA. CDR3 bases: TGTGCCAGCAGGCCCCAGGTCATGGGAGATACGCAGTATTTT. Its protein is CASRPQVMGDTQYF.

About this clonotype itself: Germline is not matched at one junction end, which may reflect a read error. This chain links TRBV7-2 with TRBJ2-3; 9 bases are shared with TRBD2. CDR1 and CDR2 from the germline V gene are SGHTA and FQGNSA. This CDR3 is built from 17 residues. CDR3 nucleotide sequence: TGTGCCAGCAGCTTAGCGCCTAGCGGGGCCAGCACGGATACGCAGTATTTT. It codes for CASSLAPSGASTDTQYF. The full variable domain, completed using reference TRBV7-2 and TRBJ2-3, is GAGVSQSPSNKVTEKGKDVELRCDPISGHTALYWYRQSLGQGLEFLIYFQGNSAPDKSGLPSDRFSAERTGGSVSTLTIQRTQQEDSAVYLCASSLAPSGASTDTQYFGPGTRLTVL.

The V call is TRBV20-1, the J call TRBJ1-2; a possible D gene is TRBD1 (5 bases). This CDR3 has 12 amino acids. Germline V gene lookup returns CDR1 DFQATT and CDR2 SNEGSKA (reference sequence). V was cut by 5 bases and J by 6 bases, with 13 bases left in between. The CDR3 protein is CSAGGAGHGYTF. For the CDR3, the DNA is TGCAGTGCTGGAGGCGCGGGACATGGCTACACCTTC.

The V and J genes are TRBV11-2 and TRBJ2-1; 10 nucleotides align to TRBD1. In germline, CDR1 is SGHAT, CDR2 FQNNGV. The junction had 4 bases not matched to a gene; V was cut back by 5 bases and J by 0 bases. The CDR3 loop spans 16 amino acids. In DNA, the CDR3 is TGTGCCAGCAGCCCCCGGGACAGGGGCTCCTACAATGAGCAGTTCTTC. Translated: CASSPRDRGSYNEQFF.

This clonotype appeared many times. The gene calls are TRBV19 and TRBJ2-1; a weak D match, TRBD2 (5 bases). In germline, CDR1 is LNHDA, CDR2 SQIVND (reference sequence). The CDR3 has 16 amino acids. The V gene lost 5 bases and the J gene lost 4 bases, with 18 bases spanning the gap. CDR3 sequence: CASSRDPSGGYNEQFF. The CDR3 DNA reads TGTGCCAGTAGTCGCGACCCCAGCGGAGGATACAATGAGCAGTTCTTC.

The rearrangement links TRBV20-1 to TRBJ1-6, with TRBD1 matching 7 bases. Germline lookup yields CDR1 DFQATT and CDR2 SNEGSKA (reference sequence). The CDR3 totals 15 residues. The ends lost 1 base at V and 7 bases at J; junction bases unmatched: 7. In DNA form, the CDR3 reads TGCAGTGCTAGAGTACAGGGGTTCGTGAATTCACCCCTCCACTTT. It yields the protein CSARVQGFVNSPLHF.

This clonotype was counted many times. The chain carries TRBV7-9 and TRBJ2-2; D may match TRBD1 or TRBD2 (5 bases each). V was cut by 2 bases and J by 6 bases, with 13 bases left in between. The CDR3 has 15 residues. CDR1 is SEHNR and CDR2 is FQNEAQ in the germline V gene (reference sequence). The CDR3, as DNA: TGTGCCAGCAGCTTACTTGGGGGTAGAGCCGGGGAGCTGTTTTTT. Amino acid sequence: CASSLLGGRAGELFF.

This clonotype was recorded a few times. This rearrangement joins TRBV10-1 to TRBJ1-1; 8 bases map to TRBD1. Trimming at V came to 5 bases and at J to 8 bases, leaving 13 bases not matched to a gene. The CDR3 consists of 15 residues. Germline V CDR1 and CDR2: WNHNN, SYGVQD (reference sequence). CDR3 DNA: TGCGCCAGCAGTCATACAGGACAGGGCCCTGCCGAAGCTTTCTTT. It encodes CASSHTGQGPAEAFF.

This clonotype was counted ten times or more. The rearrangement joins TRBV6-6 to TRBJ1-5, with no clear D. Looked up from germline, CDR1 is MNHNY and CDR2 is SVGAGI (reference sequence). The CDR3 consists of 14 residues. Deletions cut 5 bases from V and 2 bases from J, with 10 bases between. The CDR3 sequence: CASSRELGNQPQHF. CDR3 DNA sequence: TGTGCCAGCAGTAGGGAGCTTGGCAATCAGCCCCAGCATTTT.

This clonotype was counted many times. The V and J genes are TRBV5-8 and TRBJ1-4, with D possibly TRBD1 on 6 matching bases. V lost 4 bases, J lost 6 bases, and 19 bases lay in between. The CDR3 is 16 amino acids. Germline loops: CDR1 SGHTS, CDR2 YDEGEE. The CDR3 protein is CASSPTLGGAYEKLFF. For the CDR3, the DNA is TGTGCCAGCAGCCCAACCCTTGGGGGGGCGTATGAAAAACTGTTTTTT.

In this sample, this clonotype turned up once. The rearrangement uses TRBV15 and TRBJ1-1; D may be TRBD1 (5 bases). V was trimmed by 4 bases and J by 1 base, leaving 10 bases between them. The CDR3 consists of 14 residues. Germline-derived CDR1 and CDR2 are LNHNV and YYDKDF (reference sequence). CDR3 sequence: CATSIEGRNTEAFF. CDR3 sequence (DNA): TGTGCCACCAGCATTGAGGGGCGGAACACTGAAGCTTTCTTT.

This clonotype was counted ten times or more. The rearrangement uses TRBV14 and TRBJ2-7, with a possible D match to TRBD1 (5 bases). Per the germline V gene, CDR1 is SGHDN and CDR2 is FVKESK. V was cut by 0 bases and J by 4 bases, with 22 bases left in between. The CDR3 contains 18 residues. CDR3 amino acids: CASSQDLVWTNGTYEQYF. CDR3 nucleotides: TGTGCCAGCAGCCAAGATCTTGTTTGGACAAACGGTACTTACGAGCAGTACTTC.

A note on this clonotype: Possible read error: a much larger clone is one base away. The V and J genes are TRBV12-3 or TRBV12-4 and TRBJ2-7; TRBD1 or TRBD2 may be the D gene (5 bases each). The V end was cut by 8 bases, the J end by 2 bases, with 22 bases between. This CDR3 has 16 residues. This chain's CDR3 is CASGLTSGPGTYEQYF. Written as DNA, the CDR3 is TGTGCCAGCGGCCTCACATCGGGACCGGGTACCTACGAGCAGTACTTC.

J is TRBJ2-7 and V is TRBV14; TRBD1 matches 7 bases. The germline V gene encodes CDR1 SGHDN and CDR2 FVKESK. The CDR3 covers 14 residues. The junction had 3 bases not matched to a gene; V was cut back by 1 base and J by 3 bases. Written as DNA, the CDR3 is TGTGCCAGCAGCCAAGTGAGGGGGCTCTACGAGCAGTACTTC. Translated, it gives CASSQVRGLYEQYF.

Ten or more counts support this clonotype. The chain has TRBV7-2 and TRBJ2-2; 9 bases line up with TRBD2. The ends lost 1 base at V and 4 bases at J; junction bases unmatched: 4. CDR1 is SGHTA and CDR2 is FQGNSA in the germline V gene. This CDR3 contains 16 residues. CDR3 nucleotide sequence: TGTGCCAGCAGCTTAGATGCTAGCGGGGCCACCGGGGAGCTGTTTTTT. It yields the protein CASSLDASGATGELFF. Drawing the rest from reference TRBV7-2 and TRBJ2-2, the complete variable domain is GAGVSQSPSNKVTEKGKDVELRCDPISGHTALYWYRQSLGQGLEFLIYFQGNSAPDKSGLPSDRFSAERTGGSVSTLTIQRTQQEDSAVYLCASSLDASGATGELFFGEGSRLTVL.

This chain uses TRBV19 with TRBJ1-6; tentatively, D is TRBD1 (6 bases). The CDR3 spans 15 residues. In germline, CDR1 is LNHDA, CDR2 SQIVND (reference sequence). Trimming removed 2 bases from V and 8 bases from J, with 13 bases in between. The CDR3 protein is CASSIPGGRDSPLHF. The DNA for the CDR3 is TGTGCCAGTAGTATACCGGGGGGCCGGGATTCACCCCTCCACTTT. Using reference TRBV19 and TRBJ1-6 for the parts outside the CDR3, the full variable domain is DGGITQSPKYLFRKEGQNVTLSCEQNLNHDAMYWYRQDPGQGLRLIYYSQIVNDFQKGDIAEGYSVSREKKESFPLTVTSAQKNPTAFYLCASSIPGGRDSPLHFGNGTRLTVT.

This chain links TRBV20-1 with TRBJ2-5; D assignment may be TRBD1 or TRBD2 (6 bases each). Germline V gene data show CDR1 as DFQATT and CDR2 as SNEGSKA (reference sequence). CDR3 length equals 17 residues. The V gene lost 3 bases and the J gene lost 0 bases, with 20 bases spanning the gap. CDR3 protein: CSASSFRGLQNQETQYF. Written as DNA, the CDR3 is TGCAGTGCTAGTAGTTTTCGGGGGCTACAGAACCAAGAGACCCAGTACTTC.

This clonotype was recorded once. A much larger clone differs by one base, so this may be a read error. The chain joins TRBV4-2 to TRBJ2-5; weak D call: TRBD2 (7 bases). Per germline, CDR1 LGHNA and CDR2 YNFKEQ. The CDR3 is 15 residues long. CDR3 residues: CAGSQNRGAQETQYF. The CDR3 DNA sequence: TGTGCCGGCAGCCAAAATCGGGGGGCCCAAGAGACCCAGTACTTC.

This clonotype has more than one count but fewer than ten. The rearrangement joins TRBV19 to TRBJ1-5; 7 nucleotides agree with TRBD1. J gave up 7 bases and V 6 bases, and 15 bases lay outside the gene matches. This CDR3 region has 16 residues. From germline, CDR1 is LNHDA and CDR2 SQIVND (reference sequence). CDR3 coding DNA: TGTGCCAGTAGACCTGGGGGGACAGCGGGCAGACAGCCCCAGCATTTT. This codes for CASRPGGTAGRQPQHF.

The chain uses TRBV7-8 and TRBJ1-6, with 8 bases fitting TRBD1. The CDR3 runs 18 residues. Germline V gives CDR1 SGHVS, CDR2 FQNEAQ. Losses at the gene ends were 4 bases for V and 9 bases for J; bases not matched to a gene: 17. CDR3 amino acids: CASSSGLASTGDSSPLHF. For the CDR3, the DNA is TGTGCCAGCAGCTCGGGATTGGCCTCGACAGGGGACAGTTCACCCCTCCACTTT.